This entry lists 5 T cell receptor beta chains sequenced from one sample in a study of technical replicates of blood from several donors. Only in-frame clones appear in the TCRdb table, and some are missing; sequencing was by immunoSEQ multiplex PCR. Among about 79,000 clones listed, more than 85% were seen once. The sample comprised T cells isolated from PBMCs. Receptors were obtained from a human donor in good health. Some clones in this sample may be carry-over from other donors' samples.

The rearrangement links TRBV27 to TRBJ2-1; 9 nucleotides agree with TRBD2. Germline lookup yields CDR1 MNHEY and CDR2 SMNVEV (reference sequence). The CDR3 has 17 residues. V trimming: 5 bases; J trimming: 3 bases; junction bases outside the gene matches: 11. CDR3 region: CASSAVLAGGLYNEQFF. CDR3 sequence (DNA): TGTGCCAGCAGTGCTGTACTAGCGGGCGGCCTCTACAATGAGCAGTTCTTC.

This clone was seen a few times. The gene calls are TRBV5-1 and TRBJ2-7; weak D call: TRBD1 (5 bases). Germline assignment: CDR1 SGHRS and CDR2 YFSETQ. The CDR3 sequence is 14 residues long. V lost 1 base to trimming and J lost 5 bases, with 13 bases between them. CDR3 amino acids: CASSLIGHGNEQYF. CDR3 DNA: TGCGCCAGCAGCTTGATTGGACATGGGAACGAGCAGTACTTC.

In this sample, this clone turned up once. V usage is TRBV2 and J usage is TRBJ2-3, with a weak D call TRBD1 (6 bases). The CDR3 spans 15 residues. The V gene's germline CDR1 is SNHLY and CDR2 FYNNEI. V lost 9 bases and J lost 5, with 21 bases in between. Written as DNA, the CDR3 is TGTGCCAGAAATTCGGCAGGGGCATCGGTAGATACGCAGTATTTT. Translated, it gives CARNSAGASVDTQYF.

The chain combines TRBV28 with TRBJ1-3, with 7 bases lining up with TRBD1. The CDR3 runs to 18 residues. With 4 bases clipped from V and 1 base from J, the junction kept 13 bases outside the gene matches. CDR1 MDHEN and CDR2 SYDVKM come from the germline V gene. As DNA, the CDR3 is TGTGCCAGCAGTTCAACTATTACAGGGGACCAATCTGGAAACACCATATATTTT. This codes for CASSSTITGDQSGNTIYF.

This sequence joins TRBV27 and TRBJ2-1; 9 bases fit TRBD2. The junction had 12 bases not matched to a gene; V was cut back by 6 bases and J by 9 bases. The CDR3 contains 15 residues. CDR1 is MNHEY, CDR2 SMNVEV, per germline (reference sequence). CDR3 region: CASSLLIAGETEQFF. The CDR3 DNA reads as TGTGCCAGCAGCCTTTTGATAGCGGGAGAGACTGAGCAGTTCTTC.